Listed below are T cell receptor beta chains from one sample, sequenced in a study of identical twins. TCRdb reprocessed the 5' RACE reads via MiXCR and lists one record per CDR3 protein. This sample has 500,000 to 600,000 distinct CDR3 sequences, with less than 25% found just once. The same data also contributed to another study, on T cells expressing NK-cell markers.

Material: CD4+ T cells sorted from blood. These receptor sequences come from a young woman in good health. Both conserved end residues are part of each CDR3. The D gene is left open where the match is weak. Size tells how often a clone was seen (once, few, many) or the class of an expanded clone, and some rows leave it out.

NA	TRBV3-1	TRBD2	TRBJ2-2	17	CASSQGTSGGSTGELFF	TGTGCCAGCAGCCAGGGGACTAGCGGGGGAAGCACCGGGGAGCTGTTTTTT
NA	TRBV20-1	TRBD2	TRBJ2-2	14	CSARASGGFGELFF	TGCAGTGCTAGAGCTAGCGGGGGATTCGGGGAGCTGTTTTTT
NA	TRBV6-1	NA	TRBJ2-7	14	CASSALNNNYEQYF	TGTGCCAGCAGTGCCCTGAACAACAACTACGAGCAGTACTTC
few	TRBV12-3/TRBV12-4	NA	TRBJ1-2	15	CASSPWGGTNYGYTF	TGTGCCAGCAGTCCCTGGGGGGGAACTAACTATGGCTACACCTTC
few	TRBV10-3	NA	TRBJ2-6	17	CAISAGARQTGANVLTF	TGTGCCATCAGCGCGGGGGCCCGTCAGACTGGGGCCAACGTCCTGACTTTC
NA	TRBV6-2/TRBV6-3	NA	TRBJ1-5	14	CASSYRQSNQPQHF	TGTGCCAGCAGTTACCGCCAGAGCAATCAGCCCCAGCATTTT
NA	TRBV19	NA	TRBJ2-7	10	CAGASYEQYF	TGTGCCGGGGCGTCCTACGAGCAGTACTTC
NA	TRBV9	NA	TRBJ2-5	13	CASSVPGRETQYF	TGTGCCAGCAGCGTCCCGGGACGGGAGACCCAGTACTTC
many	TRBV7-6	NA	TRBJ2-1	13	CASSSRLDNEQFF	TGTGCCAGCAGCTCTCGACTAGACAATGAGCAGTTCTTC
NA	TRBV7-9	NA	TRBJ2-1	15	CASSLTRGTYNEQFF	TGTGCCAGCAGCTTAACGCGCGGAACCTACAATGAGCAGTTCTTC
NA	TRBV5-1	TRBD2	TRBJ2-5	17	CASRPTPRLAGGETQYF	TGCGCCAGCAGGCCTACTCCTCGCCTAGCGGGAGGAGAGACCCAGTACTTC
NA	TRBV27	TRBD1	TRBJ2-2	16	CASSTGQGAYLGELFF	TGTGCCAGCAGTACCGGACAGGGGGCTTATCTCGGGGAGCTGTTTTTT
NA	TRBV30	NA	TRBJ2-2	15	CAWKGLGGSAGELFF	TGTGCCTGGAAAGGTCTGGGGGGTTCGGCCGGGGAGCTGTTTTTT
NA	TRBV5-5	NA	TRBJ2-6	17	CASSLAAQSSGANVLTF	TGTGCCAGCAGCTTGGCGGCACAAAGCTCTGGGGCCAACGTCCTGACTTTC
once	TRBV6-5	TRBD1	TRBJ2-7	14	CASSSDRGNYEQYF	TGTGCCAGCAGTTCGGACAGGGGGAACTACGAGCAGTACTTC
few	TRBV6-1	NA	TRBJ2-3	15	CASSPLGAGTDTQYF	TGTGCCAGCAGTCCCCTTGGGGCCGGCACAGATACGCAGTATTTT
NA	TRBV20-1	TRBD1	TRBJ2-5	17	CSVYSSGTGGYQETQYF	TGCAGTGTCTATAGCTCCGGGACAGGGGGGTACCAAGAGACCCAGTACTTC
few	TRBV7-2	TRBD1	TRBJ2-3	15	CASSHGTVFTDTQYF	TGTGCCAGCAGCCACGGGACAGTCTTCACAGATACGCAGTATTTT
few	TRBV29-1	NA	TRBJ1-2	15	CSVKIYSTRNYGYTF	TGCAGCGTTAAGATTTACAGTACTCGAAACTATGGCTACACCTTC
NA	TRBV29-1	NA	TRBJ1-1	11	CSVRENTEAFF	TGCAGCGTTCGGGAGAACACTGAAGCTTTCTTT
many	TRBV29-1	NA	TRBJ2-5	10	CSAGSETQYF	TGCAGCGCGGGATCCGAGACCCAGTACTTC
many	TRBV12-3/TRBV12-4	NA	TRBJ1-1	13	CASSGQLNTEAFF	TGTGCCAGCAGCGGACAGTTGAACACTGAAGCTTTCTTT
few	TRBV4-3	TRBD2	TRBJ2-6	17	CASSRGLERAGANVLTF	TGCGCCAGCAGCCGGGGACTAGAAAGGGCTGGGGCCAACGTCCTGACTTTC
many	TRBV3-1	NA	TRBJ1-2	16	CASSQDITGGGYGYTF	TGTGCCAGCAGCCAAGATATCACGGGGGGCGGGTATGGCTACACCTTC
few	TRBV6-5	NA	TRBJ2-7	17	CASSYSYNSGRYYEQYF	TGTGCCAGCAGTTACTCGTATAACTCGGGCAGATACTACGAGCAGTACTTC
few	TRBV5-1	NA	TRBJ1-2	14	CASSPNRDNYGYTF	TGCGCCAGCAGCCCAAATAGGGATAACTATGGCTACACCTTC
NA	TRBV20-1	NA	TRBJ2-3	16	CSPRRDFIDTRDTQYF	TGCAGTCCGCGCCGGGACTTCATTGACACGAGAGATACGCAGTATTTT
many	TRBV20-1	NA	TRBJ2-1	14	CSARGKRGYNEQFF	TGCAGTGCTAGGGGCAAAAGAGGTTACAATGAGCAGTTCTTC